The rows below give T cell receptor beta chains drawn from one sample of a study of siplizumab effects on memory and regulatory T cells. Only in-frame clones appear in the TCRdb table, and some are missing; sequencing was by immunoSEQ multiplex PCR. The table lists around 100,000 clones, 85% to 95% of them singletons. Sample: non-Treg CD4+ T cells sorted from blood. Receptor source: a human donor in good health. The CDR3 runs from the conserved cysteine through the conserved F or W. The D gene is left open where the match is weak. Rows give clone size only sometimes, using once, few, many, or a class for an expanded clone.

CDR3 protein: CASSGPSGTDYSNQPQHF
CDR3 DNA: TGCGCCAGCAGTGGGCCTTCCGGGACAGACTATAGCAATCAGCCCCAGCATTTT
D gene: TRBD1
clone size: NA
J gene: TRBJ1-5
V gene: TRBV10-2

CDR3 protein: CASSVGRDTQYF
CDR3 DNA: TGTGCCAGCAGTGTGGGAAGAGATACGCAGTATTTT
D gene: NA
clone size: NA
J gene: TRBJ2-3
V gene: TRBV2

CDR3 protein: CASTPRGLGGDYEQYF
CDR3 DNA: TGTGCCAGTACCCCCCGGGGGCTCGGAGGGGACTACGAGCAGTACTTC
D gene: NA
clone size: NA
J gene: TRBJ2-7
V gene: TRBV19

CDR3 protein: CASSLGLAGVDTQYF
CDR3 DNA: TGTGCCAGCAGCTTAGGTCTAGCGGGAGTAGATACGCAGTATTTT
D gene: TRBD2
clone size: NA
J gene: TRBJ2-3
V gene: TRBV11-3

CDR3 protein: CASSLYRTGQETQYF
CDR3 DNA: TGTGCCAGCAGTTTATATAGGACAGGGCAAGAGACCCAGTACTTC
D gene: TRBD1
clone size: NA
J gene: TRBJ2-5
V gene: TRBV28

CDR3 protein: CASSGGGPSPSNSYEQYF
CDR3 DNA: TGCGCCAGCAGCGGGGGGGGACCTTCGCCGTCAAACTCCTACGAGCAGTACTTC
D gene: TRBD2
clone size: NA
J gene: TRBJ2-7
V gene: TRBV5-1

CDR3 protein: CASSSTSGRSADTQYF
CDR3 DNA: TGTGCCAGCAGTTCGACTAGCGGGAGATCGGCAGATACGCAGTATTTT
D gene: TRBD2
clone size: once
J gene: TRBJ2-3
V gene: TRBV28

CDR3 protein: CASSESSTWGEKLFF
CDR3 DNA: TGTGCCAGCAGTGAGAGTTCGACGTGGGGTGAAAAACTGTTTTTT
D gene: NA
clone size: NA
J gene: TRBJ1-4
V gene: TRBV2

CDR3 protein: CASSAGSQAYSPLHF
CDR3 DNA: TGTGCCAGCAGTGCGGGGAGCCAGGCCTATTCACCCCTCCACTTT
D gene: NA
clone size: NA
J gene: TRBJ1-6
V gene: TRBV6-4

CDR3 protein: CASSLEWVAGGPDRADTQYF
CDR3 DNA: TGTGCCAGCAGCTTAGAGTGGGTAGCGGGAGGGCCGGATCGGGCAGATACGCAGTATTTT
D gene: TRBD2
clone size: NA
J gene: TRBJ2-3
V gene: TRBV11-2

CDR3 protein: CASSISRDTGELFF
CDR3 DNA: TGTGCCAGTAGTATATCCAGGGACACCGGGGAGCTGTTTTTT
D gene: NA
clone size: NA
J gene: TRBJ2-2
V gene: TRBV19

CDR3 protein: CASSELGMGRTGNTIYF
CDR3 DNA: TGTGCCAGCAGTGAATTGGGTATGGGCAGGACGGGAAACACCATATATTTT
D gene: NA
clone size: NA
J gene: TRBJ1-3
V gene: TRBV25-1

CDR3 protein: CASSSRGLGAAGELFF
CDR3 DNA: TGTGCCAGCAGCTCCCGGGGGCTGGGGGCGGCCGGGGAGCTGTTTTTT
D gene: NA
clone size: NA
J gene: TRBJ2-2
V gene: TRBV11-2

CDR3 protein: CASSVGSDTQYF
CDR3 DNA: TGTGCCAGCAGCGTAGGAAGTGATACGCAGTATTTT
D gene: NA
clone size: NA
J gene: TRBJ2-3
V gene: TRBV9

CDR3 protein: CASSWGDRAAEQYF
CDR3 DNA: TGTGCCAGCAGTTGGGGGGACAGGGCTGCCGAGCAGTACTTC
D gene: TRBD1
clone size: NA
J gene: TRBJ2-7
V gene: TRBV28

CDR3 protein: CASIPGLAGASTDTQYF
CDR3 DNA: TGCGCCAGCATACCGGGACTAGCGGGAGCTAGCACAGATACGCAGTATTTT
D gene: TRBD2
clone size: NA
J gene: TRBJ2-3
V gene: TRBV5-1

CDR3 protein: CASSRDRDGNYGYTF
CDR3 DNA: TGTGCCAGCAGCCGCGACAGGGATGGAAACTATGGCTACACCTTC
D gene: TRBD1
clone size: NA
J gene: TRBJ1-2
V gene: TRBV6-6

CDR3 protein: CASSSGTPYEQYF
CDR3 DNA: TGTGCCAGCAGTTCCGGAACTCCCTACGAGCAGTACTTC
D gene: NA
clone size: NA
J gene: TRBJ2-7
V gene: TRBV25-1

CDR3 protein: CASSLATMPTDTQYF
CDR3 DNA: TGTGCCAGCAGCTTAGCGACCATGCCCACAGATACGCAGTATTTT
D gene: NA
clone size: NA
J gene: TRBJ2-3
V gene: TRBV7-6

CDR3 protein: CASSFFGNSYEQYF
CDR3 DNA: TGTGCCAGCAGTTTTTTTGGGAACTCCTACGAGCAGTACTTC
D gene: NA
clone size: NA
J gene: TRBJ2-7
V gene: TRBV28

CDR3 protein: CASSLLGQSNTEAFF
CDR3 DNA: TGTGCCAGCAGCCTATTGGGACAGTCGAACACTGAAGCTTTCTTT
D gene: TRBD1
clone size: NA
J gene: TRBJ1-1
V gene: TRBV7-3

CDR3 protein: CASSLVGGPNTGELFF
CDR3 DNA: TGTGCCAGCAGCTTAGTAGGGGGCCCGAACACCGGGGAGCTGTTTTTT
D gene: TRBD1
clone size: NA
J gene: TRBJ2-2
V gene: TRBV7-8

CDR3 protein: CASSLSIAGTGELFF
CDR3 DNA: TGTGCCAGCAGTTTATCGATAGCGGGTACCGGGGAGCTGTTTTTT
D gene: TRBD2
clone size: NA
J gene: TRBJ2-2
V gene: TRBV28

CDR3 protein: CAISERWSDSEAFF
CDR3 DNA: TGTGCCATCAGTGAGCGTTGGTCGGACAGTGAAGCTTTCTTT
D gene: NA
clone size: NA
J gene: TRBJ1-1
V gene: TRBV10-3

CDR3 protein: CASSLGATKSSYNEQFF
CDR3 DNA: TGTGCCAGCAGCTTGGGAGCTACCAAGTCTTCCTACAATGAGCAGTTCTTC
D gene: NA
clone size: NA
J gene: TRBJ2-1
V gene: TRBV5-4

CDR3 protein: CASSEIGIRQPQHF
CDR3 DNA: TGTGCCAGCAGTGAAATCGGGATTCGTCAGCCCCAGCATTTT
D gene: NA
clone size: once
J gene: TRBJ1-5
V gene: TRBV2

CDR3 protein: CAWSVRGFYGYTF
CDR3 DNA: TGTGCCTGGAGTGTACGAGGCTTCTATGGCTACACCTTC
D gene: NA
clone size: NA
J gene: TRBJ1-2
V gene: TRBV30

CDR3 protein: CASSRLAAYEQYF
CDR3 DNA: TGTGCCAGCAGTAGACTAGCGGCCTACGAGCAGTACTTC
D gene: TRBD2
clone size: NA
J gene: TRBJ2-7
V gene: TRBV7-2

CDR3 protein: CASSPRQTSGHNEQFF
CDR3 DNA: TGTGCCAGCTCACCACGACAGACTAGCGGGCACAATGAGCAGTTCTTC
D gene: TRBD2
clone size: NA
J gene: TRBJ2-1
V gene: TRBV18

CDR3 protein: CASSLAGAGGPDTQYF
CDR3 DNA: TGTGCCAGCAGCTTGGCGGGGGCAGGGGGCCCAGATACGCAGTATTTT
D gene: NA
clone size: NA
J gene: TRBJ2-3
V gene: TRBV7-3

CDR3 protein: CASSHIPGQGNYGYTF
CDR3 DNA: TGTGCCAGCAGCCACATACCGGGACAGGGGAACTATGGCTACACCTTC
D gene: TRBD1
clone size: NA
J gene: TRBJ1-2
V gene: TRBV5-6

CDR3 protein: CASSSTGTGGADTF
CDR3 DNA: TGTGCCAGTAGTTCTACCGGGACAGGGGGCGCCGACACCTTC
D gene: TRBD1
clone size: NA
J gene: TRBJ1-2
V gene: TRBV19

CDR3 protein: CASSGAGKGTGGRNQPQHF
CDR3 DNA: TGTGCCAGCAGTGGGGCGGGGAAAGGGACAGGGGGTCGCAATCAGCCCCAGCATTTT
D gene: TRBD1
clone size: NA
J gene: TRBJ1-5
V gene: TRBV6-1

CDR3 protein: CASSVGAEGVQFF
CDR3 DNA: TGTGCCAGCAGCGTAGGGGCCGAGGGCGTGCAGTTCTTC
D gene: NA
clone size: NA
J gene: TRBJ2-1
V gene: TRBV9

CDR3 protein: CASSVGITGTDTQYF
CDR3 DNA: TGTGCCAGCAGCGTAGGCATCACTGGCACAGATACGCAGTATTTT
D gene: NA
clone size: NA
J gene: TRBJ2-3
V gene: TRBV9

CDR3 protein: CASSESGRDYNEQFF
CDR3 DNA: TGTGCCAGCAGTGAATCCGGCAGGGACTACAATGAGCAGTTCTTC
D gene: NA
clone size: NA
J gene: TRBJ2-1
V gene: TRBV2

CDR3 protein: CASSVAGGGANVLTF
CDR3 DNA: TGTGCCAGCAGCGTAGCCGGAGGTGGGGCCAACGTCCTGACTTTC
D gene: NA
clone size: NA
J gene: TRBJ2-6
V gene: TRBV9

CDR3 protein: CASSLARGTEAFF
CDR3 DNA: TGTGCCAGCAGCCTAGCCCGGGGAACTGAAGCTTTCTTT
D gene: NA
clone size: NA
J gene: TRBJ1-1
V gene: TRBV11-2

CDR3 protein: CASSPGTRTNIQYF
CDR3 DNA: TGTGCCAGCAGTCCAGGGACTAGAACAAACATTCAGTACTTC
D gene: TRBD2
clone size: NA
J gene: TRBJ2-4
V gene: TRBV27

CDR3 protein: CASSLGPSSNYGYTF
CDR3 DNA: TGTGCCAGCAGCTTAGGTCCCAGCTCTAACTATGGCTACACCTTC
D gene: NA
clone size: once
J gene: TRBJ1-2
V gene: TRBV11-2

CDR3 protein: CASSLGLGNTEAFF
CDR3 DNA: TGTGCCAGCAGCTTAGGGTTGGGAAACACTGAAGCTTTCTTT
D gene: NA
clone size: NA
J gene: TRBJ1-1
V gene: TRBV11-2

CDR3 protein: CASSLGGASGVNEQFF
CDR3 DNA: TGTGCCAGCAGCTTAGGGGGGGCTAGCGGGGTCAATGAGCAGTTCTTC
D gene: TRBD2
clone size: NA
J gene: TRBJ2-1
V gene: TRBV11-3

CDR3 protein: CASSAGQSEYF
CDR3 DNA: TGTGCCAGCAGCGCGGGACAGAGTGAATATTTT
D gene: NA
clone size: NA
J gene: TRBJ2-3
V gene: TRBV5-6

CDR3 protein: CASSLGLDTEAFF
CDR3 DNA: TGTGCCAGCAGCTTAGGGCTGGACACTGAAGCTTTCTTT
D gene: NA
clone size: NA
J gene: TRBJ1-1
V gene: TRBV7-3

CDR3 protein: CAISDQSGGLPSETQYF
CDR3 DNA: TGTGCCATCAGTGACCAATCAGGGGGCCTCCCCTCAGAGACCCAGTACTTC
D gene: TRBD1
clone size: NA
J gene: TRBJ2-5
V gene: TRBV10-3

CDR3 protein: CASSQGGTQPQHF
CDR3 DNA: TGTGCCAGCAGCCAGGGAGGTACTCAGCCCCAGCATTTT
D gene: NA
clone size: NA
J gene: TRBJ1-5
V gene: TRBV11-2

CDR3 protein: CSVRVEGNYGYTF
CDR3 DNA: TGCAGCGTAAGGGTCGAGGGAAATTATGGCTACACCTTC
D gene: NA
clone size: few
J gene: TRBJ1-2
V gene: TRBV29-1

CDR3 protein: CATSRVPMNTEAFF
CDR3 DNA: TGTGCCACCAGCAGAGTGCCTATGAACACTGAAGCTTTCTTT
D gene: NA
clone size: NA
J gene: TRBJ1-1
V gene: TRBV15

CDR3 protein: CASRYSGANVLTF
CDR3 DNA: TGTGCCAGCAGGTACTCCGGGGCCAACGTCCTGACTTTC
D gene: NA
clone size: NA
J gene: TRBJ2-6
V gene: TRBV5-5

CDR3 protein: CASSLNKQNSGYTF
CDR3 DNA: TGTGCCAGCAGCTTAAACAAACAGAATTCCGGCTACACCTTC
D gene: NA
clone size: NA
J gene: TRBJ1-2
V gene: TRBV7-9

CDR3 protein: CASSLDLGVNEQFF
CDR3 DNA: TGTGCCAGCAGCTTAGATCTTGGGGTTAATGAGCAGTTCTTC
D gene: NA
clone size: NA
J gene: TRBJ2-1
V gene: TRBV7-2

CDR3 protein: CASSPGLAGGTFEFF
CDR3 DNA: TGTGCCAGCTCACCGGGACTAGCGGGAGGTACCTTCGAGTTCTTC
D gene: TRBD2
clone size: NA
J gene: TRBJ2-1
V gene: TRBV18

CDR3 protein: CASSLGTVDNQPQHF
CDR3 DNA: TGCGCCAGCAGCTTAGGGACAGTGGACAATCAGCCCCAGCATTTT
D gene: TRBD1
clone size: NA
J gene: TRBJ1-5
V gene: TRBV5-1

CDR3 protein: CASSFGDTTDEKLFF
CDR3 DNA: TGTGCCAGCAGTTTTGGGGACACGACGGATGAAAAACTGTTTTTT
D gene: NA
clone size: NA
J gene: TRBJ1-4
V gene: TRBV28

CDR3 protein: CASSFEGFAEAFF
CDR3 DNA: TGTGCCAGCAGTTTCGAGGGGTTCGCTGAAGCTTTCTTT
D gene: NA
clone size: NA
J gene: TRBJ1-1
V gene: TRBV27

CDR3 protein: CASSERQGFNEKLFF
CDR3 DNA: TGTGCCAGCAGTGAACGTCAGGGGTTCAATGAAAAACTGTTTTTT
D gene: NA
clone size: NA
J gene: TRBJ1-4
V gene: TRBV6-1

CDR3 protein: CASGLVQGQGNEKLFF
CDR3 DNA: TGTGCTAGTGGTTTGGTACAGGGACAGGGAAATGAAAAACTGTTTTTT
D gene: TRBD1
clone size: NA
J gene: TRBJ1-4
V gene: TRBV12-5

CDR3 protein: CASSRPQETQYF
CDR3 DNA: TGTGCCAGCTCACGTCCCCAAGAGACCCAGTACTTC
D gene: NA
clone size: NA
J gene: TRBJ2-5
V gene: TRBV18